A selection of T cell receptor beta chains follows, all from one sample in a study of blood T cell repertoires in COVID-19. Sequencing used immunoSEQ multiplex PCR; TCRdb keeps in-frame clones, though not all of them. The table has around 120,000 clones, around three quarters seen once. The sequenced material came from peripheral blood. The receptors come from a man between 65 and 85 years old with acute or convalescent COVID-19. The CDR3 runs from the conserved cysteine through the conserved F or W. Fields, in order: J gene, V gene, CDR3 protein.

j_gene: TRBJ1-1
v_gene: TRBV5-1
CDR3aa: CASSPGTGRAFF

j_gene: TRBJ2-3
v_gene: TRBV10-2
CDR3aa: CASSESAAGVGDTQYF

j_gene: TRBJ1-3
v_gene: TRBV5-1
CDR3aa: CASSLYPSSGNTIYF

j_gene: TRBJ2-1
v_gene: TRBV12-3/TRBV12-4
CDR3aa: CASSLSGQQFF

j_gene: TRBJ1-1
v_gene: TRBV3-1/TRBV3-2
CDR3aa: CASSSNRDTEAFF

j_gene: TRBJ2-1
v_gene: TRBV9
CDR3aa: CASSVALTRGNEQFF

j_gene: TRBJ2-5
v_gene: TRBV7-8
CDR3aa: CASSLPGTGWETQYF

j_gene: TRBJ2-1
v_gene: TRBV28
CDR3aa: CASSLFRQGSYNEQFF

j_gene: TRBJ2-1
v_gene: TRBV11-3
CDR3aa: CASSSSQGYNEQFF

j_gene: TRBJ2-3
v_gene: TRBV9
CDR3aa: CASSAGQGTATDTQYF

j_gene: TRBJ2-6
v_gene: TRBV19
CDR3aa: CASSSSSSGANVLTF

j_gene: TRBJ2-3
v_gene: TRBV7-2
CDR3aa: CASSLQGARTDTQYF

j_gene: TRBJ2-3
v_gene: TRBV15
CDR3aa: CATSRELSAGTDTQYF

j_gene: TRBJ2-1
v_gene: TRBV3-1/TRBV3-2
CDR3aa: CASSAQRGPAYNEQFF

j_gene: TRBJ2-3
v_gene: TRBV5-1
CDR3aa: CASSLGNGGTDTQYF